This note documents a single TCR beta chain sequence. The sample belongs to a study of blood T cell repertoires in COVID-19. This table comes from immunoSEQ multiplex PCR, and its TCRdb copy is limited to in-frame clones, with some not included. The table lists more than 200,000 clones, roughly 84% of them singletons. This CDR3 is built from 11 residues. CDR1 and CDR2 from the germline V gene are SGHVS and FNYEAQ. V was pared by 4 bases and J by 13 bases, with 11 bases between. The sequencing sample was made of peripheral blood. The J gene is TRBJ2-1, the V gene TRBV7-6, with D possibly matching TRBD1 (7 bases). The TCR was taken from a man aged 45-60 years with active or convalescent COVID-19. The CDR3 nucleotides are TGTGCCAGCAGCTCCAGGGGGGCACAGTTCTTC. Its protein product is CASSSRGAQFF.